This TCR beta chain was identified during a study of control samples from healthy donors and cancer patients. Trimming shortened V by 0 bases and J by 0 bases, and 11 bases separated the two germline ends. The CDR3 has 16 amino acids. CDR1 is MNHEY and CDR2 is SVGAGI in the germline V gene. Assay used: immunoSEQ multiplex PCR; TCRdb lists only in-frame clones, some missing. The table includes about 96,000 clones, approximately 93% detected once. This rearrangement joins TRBV6-5 to TRBJ1-2; possibly TRBD1 for D (5 bases). Sequencing input: blood. This TCR was recovered from a man between 18 and 35 years old in good health. CDR3 DNA: TGTGCCAGCAGTTACTCGGAGGGGAATTCTAACTATGGCTACACCTTC. Translated, it gives CASSYSEGNSNYGYTF.